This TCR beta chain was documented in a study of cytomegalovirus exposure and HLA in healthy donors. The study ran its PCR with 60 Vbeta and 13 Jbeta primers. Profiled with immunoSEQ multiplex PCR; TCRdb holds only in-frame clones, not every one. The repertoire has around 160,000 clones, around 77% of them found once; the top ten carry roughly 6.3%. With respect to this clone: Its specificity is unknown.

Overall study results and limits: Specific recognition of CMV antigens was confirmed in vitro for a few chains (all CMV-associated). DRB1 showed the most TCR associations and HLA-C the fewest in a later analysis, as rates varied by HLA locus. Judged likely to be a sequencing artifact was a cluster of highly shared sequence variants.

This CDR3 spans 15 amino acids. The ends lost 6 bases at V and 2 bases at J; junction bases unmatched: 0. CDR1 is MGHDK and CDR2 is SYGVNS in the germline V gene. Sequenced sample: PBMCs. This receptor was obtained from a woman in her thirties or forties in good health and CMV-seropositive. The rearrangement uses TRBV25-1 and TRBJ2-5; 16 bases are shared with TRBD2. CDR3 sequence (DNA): TGTGCCAGCAGGGGACTAGCGGGGGGGCAAGAGACCCAGTACTTC. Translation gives CASRGLAGGQETQYF.